This TCR beta chain is from a study of T cell clusters in autoimmune cytopenias. CDR3 length: 12 amino acids. Germline loops: CDR1 MDHEN, CDR2 SYDVKM. Findings of the study overall: Healthy donors had about 3.1-fold more exclusive TRB clusters than active autoimmune hepatitis patients.

Multiplex touch-down PCR amplified TRB using TRB-A and TRB-B pools in one tube. TCRdb processed the multiplex PCR reads again and assigns one entry to each CDR3 protein, with no DNA. This repertoire includes fewer than 8,500 distinct CDR3 sequences. Concerning this clonotype itself: The antigen is not known.

Each sample's input was roughly 250 ng genomic DNA, 38,000 or so genome equivalents. The chain joins TRBV28 to TRBJ2-1. The clonotype comes from a human donor with an autoimmune cytopenia or autoimmune hepatitis (not recorded which). Sequencing was carried out using peripheral blood. The CDR3 loop reads CASSIQYNEQFF. The full variable domain, rest sourced from reference TRBV28 and TRBJ2-1, is DVKVTQSSRYLVKRTGEKVFLECVQDMDHENMFWYRQDPGLGLRLIYFSYDVKMKEKGDIPEGYSVSREKKERFSLILESASTNQTSMYLCASSIQYNEQFFGPGTRLTVL.